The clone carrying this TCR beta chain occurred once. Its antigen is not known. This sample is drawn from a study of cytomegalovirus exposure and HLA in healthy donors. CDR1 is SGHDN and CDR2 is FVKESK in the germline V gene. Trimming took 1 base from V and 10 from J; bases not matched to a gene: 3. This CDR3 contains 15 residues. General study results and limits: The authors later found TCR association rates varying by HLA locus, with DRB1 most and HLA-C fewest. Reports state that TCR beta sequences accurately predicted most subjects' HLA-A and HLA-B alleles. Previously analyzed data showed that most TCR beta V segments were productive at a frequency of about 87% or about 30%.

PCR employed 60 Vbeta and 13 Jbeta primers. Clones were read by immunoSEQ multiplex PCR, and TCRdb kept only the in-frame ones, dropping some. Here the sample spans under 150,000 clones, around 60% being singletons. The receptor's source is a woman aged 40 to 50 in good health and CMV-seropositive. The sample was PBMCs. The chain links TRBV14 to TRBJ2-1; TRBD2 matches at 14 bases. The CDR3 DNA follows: TGTGCCAGCAGCCAAGTGGGACTAGCGGGAGTCGAGCAGTTCTTC. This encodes CASSQVGLAGVEQFF. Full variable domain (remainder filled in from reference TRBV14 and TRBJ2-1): EAGVTQFPSHSVIEKGQTVTLRCDPISGHDNLYWYRRVMGKEIKFLLHFVKESKQDESGMPNNRFLAERTGGTYSTLKVQPAELEDSGVYFCASSQVGLAGVEQFFGPGTRLTVL.